A selection of T cell receptor beta chains follows, all from one sample in a study of neoadjuvant anti-PD-1 for oral cavity cancer. Some clones are missing from TCRdb's copy, which holds only in-frame ones; the method was immunoSEQ multiplex PCR. The data hold approximately 17,000 clones, with roughly 69% observed a single time. The sample consisted of PBMCs, taken before nivolumab (anti-PD-1) treatment. The receptors originated from a person aged 40-85 years with oral cavity squamous cell carcinoma. The CDR3 runs from the conserved cysteine through the conserved F or W. A D gene is named only where the DNA matches it firmly. Clone size is shown for a subset of rows, as once, few, many or a class of expanded clone.

v_gene: TRBV7-2; abundance: few; d_gene: NA; j_gene: TRBJ2-5; CDR3nt: TGTGCCAGCAGCAAAGCGGGTGGAGAGACCCAGTACTTC; CDR3aa: CASSKAGGETQYF
v_gene: TRBV19; abundance: few; d_gene: NA; j_gene: TRBJ2-1; CDR3nt: TGTGCCAGTAGTAGTATCTATGAGCAGTTCTTC; CDR3aa: CASSSIYEQFF
v_gene: TRBV5-4; abundance: NA; d_gene: TRBD1; j_gene: TRBJ1-2; CDR3nt: TGTGCCAGCAGCTTAGAGGGGGCGCGATATGGCTACACCTTC; CDR3aa: CASSLEGARYGYTF
v_gene: TRBV30; abundance: NA; d_gene: TRBD2; j_gene: TRBJ2-5; CDR3nt: TGTGCCCATTCGGGGACTAGCGTTCAAGAGACCCAGTACTTC; CDR3aa: CAHSGTSVQETQYF
v_gene: TRBV10-3; abundance: NA; d_gene: NA; j_gene: TRBJ2-3; CDR3nt: TGTGCCATCCAGGCTAGCCTCTTTAGCACAGATACGCAGTATTTT; CDR3aa: CAIQASLFSTDTQYF
v_gene: TRBV25-1; abundance: NA; d_gene: NA; j_gene: TRBJ1-1; CDR3nt: TGTGCCAGCATTGGGAACACTGAAGCTTTCTTT; CDR3aa: CASIGNTEAFF
v_gene: TRBV9; abundance: NA; d_gene: NA; j_gene: TRBJ2-7; CDR3nt: TGTGCCAGCAGCCCCGGTGGTGGTGGGGGAGATGCACACTCCTACGAGCAGTACTTC; CDR3aa: CASSPGGGGGDAHSYEQYF
v_gene: TRBV30; abundance: NA; d_gene: NA; j_gene: TRBJ2-6; CDR3nt: TGTGCCTGGAGGTTTGGGGGTACAGGGGCCAACGTCCTGACTTTC; CDR3aa: CAWRFGGTGANVLTF
v_gene: TRBV2; abundance: NA; d_gene: TRBD1; j_gene: TRBJ1-3; CDR3nt: TGTGCCAGCAGTGAAGGACAGGGTGCGGCGTACACCATATATTTT; CDR3aa: CASSEGQGAAYTIYF
v_gene: TRBV14; abundance: few; d_gene: NA; j_gene: TRBJ2-7; CDR3nt: TGTGCCAGCAGCCCCCGACGGACCTACGAGCAGTACTTC; CDR3aa: CASSPRRTYEQYF
v_gene: TRBV19; abundance: few; d_gene: TRBD1; j_gene: TRBJ2-1; CDR3nt: TGTGCCAGTAGTATAGCTGCCCCCGGGACAGGGATGGGCCATCAGTTCTTC; CDR3aa: CASSIAAPGTGMGHQFF
v_gene: TRBV9; abundance: NA; d_gene: TRBD2; j_gene: TRBJ2-5; CDR3nt: TGTGCCAGCAGCGTAGGCCGGACTAGCGGGTTGCAAGAGACCCAGTACTTC; CDR3aa: CASSVGRTSGLQETQYF
v_gene: TRBV6-1; abundance: NA; d_gene: NA; j_gene: TRBJ2-7; CDR3nt: TGTGCCAGCAGTGACGTGGGAAGCTTCTCCTACGAGCAGTACTTC; CDR3aa: CASSDVGSFSYEQYF
v_gene: TRBV4-1; abundance: NA; d_gene: NA; j_gene: TRBJ2-1; CDR3nt: TGCGCCAGCAGCCAAGACCCAAGCGGAAGCTCCTACAATGAGCAGTTCTTC; CDR3aa: CASSQDPSGSSYNEQFF
v_gene: TRBV27; abundance: NA; d_gene: TRBD1; j_gene: TRBJ2-1; CDR3nt: TGTGCCAGCGGTCGACAGGGGGCGTACAATGAGCAGTTCTTC; CDR3aa: CASGRQGAYNEQFF
v_gene: TRBV6-1; abundance: NA; d_gene: NA; j_gene: TRBJ1-4; CDR3nt: TGTGCCAGCAGTGCCTTAGGGTGGGCAACTAATGAAAAACTGTTTTTT; CDR3aa: CASSALGWATNEKLFF
v_gene: TRBV6-1; abundance: NA; d_gene: NA; j_gene: TRBJ2-1; CDR3nt: TGTGCCAGCAGGATCTTACCGGGGTACAATGAGCAGTTCTTC; CDR3aa: CASRILPGYNEQFF
v_gene: TRBV29-1; abundance: NA; d_gene: TRBD2; j_gene: TRBJ2-7; CDR3nt: TGCAGCGCAAGAGGGACTAGCGGGAACTCCTACGAGCAGTACTTC; CDR3aa: CSARGTSGNSYEQYF
v_gene: TRBV7-8; abundance: NA; d_gene: NA; j_gene: TRBJ1-1; CDR3nt: TGTGCCAGCAGCTTAGGGATGGGGACTGAAGCTTTCTTT; CDR3aa: CASSLGMGTEAFF
v_gene: TRBV2; abundance: NA; d_gene: NA; j_gene: TRBJ2-7; CDR3nt: TGTGCCAGCAGTCTGTTGTACGAGCAGTACTTC; CDR3aa: CASSLLYEQYF
v_gene: TRBV19; abundance: NA; d_gene: TRBD2; j_gene: TRBJ2-7; CDR3nt: TGTGCCAGTAGTAGGGCGGGAGGCTACGAGCAGTACTTC; CDR3aa: CASSRAGGYEQYF
v_gene: TRBV2; abundance: NA; d_gene: NA; j_gene: TRBJ1-4; CDR3nt: TGTGCCAGCAGCCTCGGGGGGGTAGCTAATGAAAAACTGTTTTTT; CDR3aa: CASSLGGVANEKLFF
v_gene: TRBV10-3; abundance: NA; d_gene: NA; j_gene: TRBJ2-2; CDR3nt: TGTGCCATCAGCGACCCTAAAGTGGCCGGGGAGCTGTTTTTT; CDR3aa: CAISDPKVAGELFF
v_gene: TRBV27; abundance: NA; d_gene: TRBD1; j_gene: TRBJ2-5; CDR3nt: TGTGCCAGCAGGTACAGGGGTTCAGAGACCCAGTACTTC; CDR3aa: CASRYRGSETQYF
v_gene: TRBV5-6; abundance: NA; d_gene: NA; j_gene: TRBJ2-1; CDR3nt: TGTGCCAGCAGCTTGGGGCCCCCAGGGTACTCCTACAATGAGCAGTTCTTC; CDR3aa: CASSLGPPGYSYNEQFF
v_gene: TRBV11-2; abundance: NA; d_gene: NA; j_gene: TRBJ1-1; CDR3nt: TGTGCCAGCAGCTTAAGCCAGGGAACGAACACTGAAGCTTTCTTT; CDR3aa: CASSLSQGTNTEAFF
v_gene: TRBV5-5; abundance: few; d_gene: TRBD1; j_gene: TRBJ1-4; CDR3nt: TGTGCCAGCAGCTTTTTACAGGGGGCTCAAAAACTGTTTTTT; CDR3aa: CASSFLQGAQKLFF
v_gene: TRBV30; abundance: NA; d_gene: NA; j_gene: TRBJ2-7; CDR3nt: TGTGCCCTCACGAAAGGAGGCCTCTCCGAGCAGTACTTC; CDR3aa: CALTKGGLSEQYF
v_gene: TRBV27; abundance: NA; d_gene: TRBD1; j_gene: TRBJ1-2; CDR3nt: TGTGCCAGCAGTTTAGACAGGGACAACTATGGCTACACCTTC; CDR3aa: CASSLDRDNYGYTF
v_gene: TRBV28; abundance: NA; d_gene: NA; j_gene: TRBJ2-7; CDR3nt: TGTGCCAGCAGTAACCCCTTAGGGGTACACGAGCAGTACTTC; CDR3aa: CASSNPLGVHEQYF
v_gene: TRBV4-1; abundance: once; d_gene: TRBD1; j_gene: TRBJ1-5; CDR3nt: TGCGCCAGCAGCCAAGACACAGGGGCGCAGCCCCAGCATTTT; CDR3aa: CASSQDTGAQPQHF
v_gene: TRBV30; abundance: NA; d_gene: TRBD2; j_gene: TRBJ2-3; CDR3nt: TGTGCCTGGAGTAAGGGACTAGCGGCTAGCACAGATACGCAGTATTTT; CDR3aa: CAWSKGLAASTDTQYF
v_gene: TRBV7-9; abundance: NA; d_gene: NA; j_gene: TRBJ2-7; CDR3nt: TGTGCCAGCAGCTTACCCCCTTCCTACGAGCAGTACTTC; CDR3aa: CASSLPPSYEQYF
v_gene: TRBV10-2; abundance: NA; d_gene: TRBD1; j_gene: TRBJ1-2; CDR3nt: TGCGCCAGCGGCCCAGGGGGTGACTATGGCTACACCTTC; CDR3aa: CASGPGGDYGYTF
v_gene: TRBV6-1; abundance: NA; d_gene: TRBD1; j_gene: TRBJ1-2; CDR3nt: TGTGCCAGCAGTGCAGACAGGGGAAACTATGGCTACACCTTC; CDR3aa: CASSADRGNYGYTF
v_gene: TRBV27; abundance: few; d_gene: NA; j_gene: TRBJ2-2; CDR3nt: TGTGCCAGCAGTTTTCTCACCGGGGAGCTGTTTTTT; CDR3aa: CASSFLTGELFF
v_gene: TRBV6-1; abundance: NA; d_gene: TRBD1; j_gene: TRBJ1-2; CDR3nt: TGTGCCAGTACGGGACAGGGGGGGGCCGGCTATGGCTACACCTTC; CDR3aa: CASTGQGGAGYGYTF
v_gene: TRBV19; abundance: NA; d_gene: TRBD2; j_gene: TRBJ2-2; CDR3nt: TGTGCCTCTTTAGCGGGAGCGTTGAACACCGGGGAGCTGTTTTTT; CDR3aa: CASLAGALNTGELFF
v_gene: TRBV25-1; abundance: NA; d_gene: NA; j_gene: TRBJ1-1; CDR3nt: TGTGCCAGCAGTGAAGGGCACACTGAAGCTTTCTTT; CDR3aa: CASSEGHTEAFF
v_gene: TRBV10-3; abundance: NA; d_gene: TRBD1; j_gene: TRBJ2-4; CDR3nt: TGTGCCATCAGTGATAGACAGGGGATGAACATTCAGTACTTC; CDR3aa: CAISDRQGMNIQYF
v_gene: TRBV29-1; abundance: once; d_gene: TRBD1; j_gene: TRBJ2-7; CDR3nt: TGCAGCGTTGTTCCTGGACAGGGTTCAGGAGAGCAGTACTTC; CDR3aa: CSVVPGQGSGEQYF
v_gene: TRBV6-4; abundance: NA; d_gene: TRBD1; j_gene: TRBJ2-2; CDR3nt: TGTGCCAGCAGCCGGGACAGGGGCGGGGAGCTGTTTTTT; CDR3aa: CASSRDRGGELFF
v_gene: TRBV6-5; abundance: NA; d_gene: NA; j_gene: TRBJ2-1; CDR3nt: TGTGCCAGCAGTTACTCGATCCAGGGGAACTACAATGAGCAGTTCTTC; CDR3aa: CASSYSIQGNYNEQFF
v_gene: TRBV5-6; abundance: NA; d_gene: NA; j_gene: TRBJ1-4; CDR3nt: TGTGCCAGCAGCGTACAGGGTGGAAAAGAAAAACTGTTTTTT; CDR3aa: CASSVQGGKEKLFF
v_gene: TRBV5-4; abundance: few; d_gene: NA; j_gene: TRBJ2-3; CDR3nt: TGTGCCAGCAGCTTGGGCCCCACAGATACGCAGTATTTT; CDR3aa: CASSLGPTDTQYF
v_gene: TRBV10-1; abundance: NA; d_gene: NA; j_gene: TRBJ2-1; CDR3nt: TGCGCCAGCAGCACCCGGGACAACAATGAGCAGTTCTTC; CDR3aa: CASSTRDNNEQFF
v_gene: TRBV18; abundance: few; d_gene: NA; j_gene: TRBJ2-3; CDR3nt: TGTGCCAGCTCACCACCGGGACAAACCAGCACAGATACGCAGTATTTT; CDR3aa: CASSPPGQTSTDTQYF
v_gene: TRBV29-1; abundance: NA; d_gene: NA; j_gene: TRBJ2-1; CDR3nt: TGCAGCGTTGAAGATCGGGCGAGAAGAAACAATGAGCAGTTCTTC; CDR3aa: CSVEDRARRNNEQFF
v_gene: TRBV2; abundance: NA; d_gene: NA; j_gene: TRBJ1-2; CDR3nt: TGTGCCAGCAGTGGAAGGGGTGGGACTTTGGATGGCTACACCTTC; CDR3aa: CASSGRGGTLDGYTF
v_gene: TRBV6-6; abundance: few; d_gene: NA; j_gene: TRBJ1-2; CDR3nt: TGTGCCAGCACAGATTTTGGCTATGGCTACACCTTC; CDR3aa: CASTDFGYGYTF